This T cell receptor beta chain appears in the sequencing data of a study of shared clonotypes between healthy human individuals. Overall study: The plates for each donor numbered three CD4 naive, three CD4 memory, two CD8 naive and one CD8 memory. Study conclusions and caveats: Naive subsets tended to show greater estimated richness than memory subsets.

In its sample, this clone was seen many times. Its antigen remains unknown. The study enrolled healthy HIV-negative adults without recent acute infections or vaccinations as donors. Every immunoSEQ plate was one replicate of a subset's evenly spread DNA. The repertoire was sequenced with immunoSEQ multiplex PCR; TCRdb's copy has only in-frame clones and lacks some. Here the sample spans some 630,000 clones, about 78% being singletons. This CDR3 has 16 residues. Per the germline V gene, CDR1 is SGHRS and CDR2 is YFSETQ. The J segment lost 3 bases and the V segment lost 4 bases, leaving 9 bases of the junction unmatched.

The source material was memory CD4+ T cells sorted from blood. Subset meaning: CD45RA-negative fraction. This sequence joins TRBV5-1 and TRBJ2-3; 9 bases map to TRBD1. The origin of this receptor is a woman under 40 in good health. The CDR3 loop is CASSLGQGPATDTQYF. DNA for the CDR3: TGCGCCAGCAGCCTGGGACAGGGACCAGCAACAGATACGCAGTATTTT.